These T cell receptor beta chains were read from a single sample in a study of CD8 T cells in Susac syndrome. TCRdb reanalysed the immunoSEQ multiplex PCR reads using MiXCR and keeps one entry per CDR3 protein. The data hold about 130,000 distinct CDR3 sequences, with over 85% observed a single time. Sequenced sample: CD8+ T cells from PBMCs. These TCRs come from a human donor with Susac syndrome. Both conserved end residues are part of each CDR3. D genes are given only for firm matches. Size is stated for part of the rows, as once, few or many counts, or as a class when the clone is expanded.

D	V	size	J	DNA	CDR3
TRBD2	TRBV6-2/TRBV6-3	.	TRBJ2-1	TGTGCCAGCAGTTACGTTCGGCTAGCGGGTGAGAATGAGCAGTTCTTC	CASSYVRLAGENEQFF
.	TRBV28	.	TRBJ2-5	TGTGCCAGCAGTCCCCATTGGGGATCGGAGACCCAGTACTTC	CASSPHWGSETQYF
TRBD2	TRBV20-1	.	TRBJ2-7	TGCAGTGCTGGACACCCGCCGGGGGGGCGCGTCTACGAGCAGTACTTC	CSAGHPPGGRVYEQYF
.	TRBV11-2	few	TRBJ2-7	TGTGCCAGCAGCTTAGCATTTACGGGGTTCTACGAGCAGTACTTC	CASSLAFTGFYEQYF
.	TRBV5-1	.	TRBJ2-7	TGCGCCAGCAGCTTGGCCCACGGGACCTACGAGCAGTACTTC	CASSLAHGTYEQYF
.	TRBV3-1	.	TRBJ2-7	TGTGCCAGCAGCCCCAGGGGAGACTACGAGCAGTACTTC	CASSPRGDYEQYF
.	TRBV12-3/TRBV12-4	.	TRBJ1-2	TGTGCCAGCAGTTTATCGTCAGGTGACTATGGCTACACCTTC	CASSLSSGDYGYTF
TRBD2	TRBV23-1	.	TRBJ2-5	TGCGCCAGCAGTCCTCCGGGAGCGGGAGGCCAAGAGACCCAGTACTTC	CASSPPGAGGQETQYF
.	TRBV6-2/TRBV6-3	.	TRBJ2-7	TGTGCCAGCAGTTACGGTCTCCACTACGAGCAGTACTTC	CASSYGLHYEQYF
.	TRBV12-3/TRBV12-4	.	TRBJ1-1	TGTGCCAGCAGTCCACAGGGCCGGAACACTGAAGCTTTCTTT	CASSPQGRNTEAFF
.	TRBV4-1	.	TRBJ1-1	TGCGCCAGCAGCCAAGTAGGGGGGAACACTGAAGCTTTCTTT	CASSQVGGNTEAFF